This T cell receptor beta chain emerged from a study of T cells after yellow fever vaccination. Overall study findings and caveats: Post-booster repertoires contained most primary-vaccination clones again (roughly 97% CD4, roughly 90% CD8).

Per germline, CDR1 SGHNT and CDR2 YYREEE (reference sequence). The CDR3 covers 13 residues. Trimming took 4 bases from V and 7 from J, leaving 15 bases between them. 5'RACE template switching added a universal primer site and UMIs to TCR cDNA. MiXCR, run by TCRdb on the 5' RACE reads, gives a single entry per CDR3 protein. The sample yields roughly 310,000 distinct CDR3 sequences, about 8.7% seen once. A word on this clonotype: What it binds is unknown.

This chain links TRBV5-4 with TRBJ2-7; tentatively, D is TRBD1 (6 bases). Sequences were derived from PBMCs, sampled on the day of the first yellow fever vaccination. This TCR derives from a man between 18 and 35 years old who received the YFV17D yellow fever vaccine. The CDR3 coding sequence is TGTGCCAGCAGCCAGTTCTCCGGGACAGAGCAGTACGTC. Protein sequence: CASSQFSGTEQYV.